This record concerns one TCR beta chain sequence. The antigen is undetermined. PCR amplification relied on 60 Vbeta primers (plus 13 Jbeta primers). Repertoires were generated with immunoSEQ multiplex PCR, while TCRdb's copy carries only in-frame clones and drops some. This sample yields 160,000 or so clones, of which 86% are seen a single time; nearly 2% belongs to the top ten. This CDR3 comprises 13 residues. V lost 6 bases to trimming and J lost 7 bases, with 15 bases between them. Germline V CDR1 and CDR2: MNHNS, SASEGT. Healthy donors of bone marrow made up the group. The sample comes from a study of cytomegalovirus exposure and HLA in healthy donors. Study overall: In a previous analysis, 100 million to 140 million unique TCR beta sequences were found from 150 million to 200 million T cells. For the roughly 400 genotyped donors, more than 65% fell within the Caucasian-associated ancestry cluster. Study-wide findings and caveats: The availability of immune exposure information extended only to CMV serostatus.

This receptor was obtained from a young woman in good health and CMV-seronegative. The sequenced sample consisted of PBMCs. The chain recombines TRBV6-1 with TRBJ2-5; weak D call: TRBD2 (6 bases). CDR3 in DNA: TGTGCCAGCAGCCCGACTAGAGGTGTGACCCAGTACTTC. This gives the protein CASSPTRGVTQYF.